This TCR beta chain was documented in a study of cytomegalovirus exposure and HLA in healthy donors. With 60 Vbeta and 13 Jbeta primers, the PCR was carried out. TCRdb keeps only in-frame clones here, not all; method: immunoSEQ multiplex PCR. This sample's clone table lists 55,000 to 80,000 clones. CDR1 is LNHDA, CDR2 SQIVND, per germline (reference sequence). The CDR3 loop spans 15 amino acids. The V end lost 6 bases, the J end lost 5 bases, and 19 bases lay between the germline ends. This TCR was sampled from a man between 35 and 55 years old in good health and CMV-seronegative. The rearrangement uses TRBV19 and TRBJ1-1; TRBD1 is a possible D gene (5 bases). Material for sequencing was PBMCs. The CDR3 DNA is TGTGCCAGTAGGACGACCTCACCAGGGTATACTGAAGCTTTCTTT. It is translated as CASRTTSPGYTEAFF.